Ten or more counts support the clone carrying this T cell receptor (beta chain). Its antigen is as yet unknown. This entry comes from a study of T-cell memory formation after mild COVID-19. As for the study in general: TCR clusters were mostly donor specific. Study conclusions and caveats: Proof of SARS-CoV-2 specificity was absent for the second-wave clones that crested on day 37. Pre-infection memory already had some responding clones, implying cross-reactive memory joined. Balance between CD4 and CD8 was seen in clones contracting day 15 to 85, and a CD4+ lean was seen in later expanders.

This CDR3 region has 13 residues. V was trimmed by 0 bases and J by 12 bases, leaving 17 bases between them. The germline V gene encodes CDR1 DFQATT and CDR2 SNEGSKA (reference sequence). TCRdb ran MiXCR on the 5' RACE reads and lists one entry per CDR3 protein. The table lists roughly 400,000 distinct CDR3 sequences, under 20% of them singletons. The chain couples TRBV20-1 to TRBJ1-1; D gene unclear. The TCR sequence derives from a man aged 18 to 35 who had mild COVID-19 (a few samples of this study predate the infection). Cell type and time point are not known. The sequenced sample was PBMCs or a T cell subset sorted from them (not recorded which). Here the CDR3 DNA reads TGCAGTGCTAGAGATGAAGGAGGGTTGTCGACTTTCTTT. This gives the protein CSARDEGGLSTFF.